This section outlines one T cell receptor beta chain sequence together with its context. No antigen is known for it. UMI-labeled 5' RACE TRB cDNA libraries were prepared from the cells. TCRdb re-called the 5' RACE reads, yielding one record per CDR3 amino acid sequence without DNA. Its table records approximately 66,000 distinct CDR3 sequences. The source of the sample is a study of CXCR3-negative and CXCR3-positive naive CD8 T cells. Findings and caveats of the study: Each naive subset displayed comparably high diversity, whereas memory CD8+ cells displayed much lower diversity. TRBV-TRBJ usage was alike in naive CXCR3-negative and CXCR3-positive cells but differed in memory cells. When CXCR3-positive naive cells were set against CXCR3-negative naive cells, the former had more hydrophobic TRB CDR3s.

CDR1 and CDR2 from the germline V gene are MNHEY and SMNVEV (reference sequence). The CDR3 runs 16 residues. All CD8+ T cell subsets were sorted in triplicate at 250,000 to 300,000 cells each. The sequence derives from a human donor in good health. Some clones in this sample may be carry-over from other donors' samples. This sequence joins TRBV27 and TRBJ2-6; TCRdb's D call of TRBD2 is untestable without DNA. The source material was naive CXCR3- CD8+ T cells from blood. Documented subset: CD45RO-CCR7+CD27+CD95- naive CD8+ T cells lacking CXCR3 (TNR3-). The CDR3 loop is CASMGGRGSGANVLTF.